This TCR beta chain was obtained from a study of CD8 T cells in Susac syndrome (dated by TCRdb to the late 2010s). Concerning the study at large: Whether CD8+ T cell activation and differentiation in Susac syndrome was antigen driven was tested using repertoire sequencing. CD8+ T cell repertoire clonality was compared between about a dozen healthy donors, approximately 14 Susac syndrome patients and 15 multiple sclerosis patients. Beyond this particular receptor, the publication reports: The study acknowledged that relatively few individuals were included in the TCR sequencing and HLA analysis.

The V and J ends are trimmed by 6 bases and 6 bases, leaving 14 bases between them. From the cysteine up to the phenylalanine, the CDR3 has a length of 14 residues. Only the CDR3 DNA is retained, 42 bases long and in frame from the first base. CDR1 SEHNR and CDR2 FQNEAQ were looked up in the germline V gene (reference sequence). RNA was extracted with the RNeasy kit and 0.5 to 1 ug was reverse transcribed using random hexamers. The immunoSEQ multiplex PCR assay, which covers 54 Vbeta and 13 Jbeta segments, was used to amplify TCR beta CDR3 regions. To correct PCR amplification bias, a synthetic template baseline was used for both primer optimization and computational correction. In the paper's pipeline: Reads were annotated to V, D and J genes according to IMGT and were analyzed with immunoSEQ Analyzer, with only productive sequences retained. Clonality was computed as one minus Shannon entropy normalized by log2 of the number of productive unique sequences. For each patient and control, public and private clones were evaluated within the 100 most prevalent clones. Clones were defined as Susac-specific if absent from the healthy and MS cohorts, from 1052 published viral clones and from other ImmuneACCESS disease sequences. TCRdb reprocessed the public reads (quality trimming at Q25 with fastp, clone calling with MiXCR) and kept in-frame beta chains. Entries are consolidated by CDR3 protein sequence, retaining the most common genes and DNA. For this entry, the V and J calls and clone size follow TCRdb and not the study's own pipeline. The sample table lists approximately 110,000 distinct CDR3 sequences, 85% to 95% of them with a count of one. The top ten clonotypes cover 0.25% to 0.35% of the sample.

Peripheral blood CD8+ and CD4+ T cells from healthy donors, Susac syndrome patients and multiple sclerosis patients were profiled by high-throughput TCR beta sequencing. The multiple sclerosis controls were treatment-naive patients whose relapsing-remitting disease, either stable or active, fulfilled the revised McDonald criteria. Bulk CD8+ and CD4+ T cells were purified by magnetic negative isolation, while CD8+ TEMRA cells were enriched using FACS. Blood was drawn into EDTA tubes, processed within 24 hours, and PBMCs were isolated by density gradient centrifugation. PBMCs destined for TCR sequencing were cryopreserved in liquid nitrogen and later thawed in a 37 °C water bath. The sorted or isolated CD4+, CD8+ and CD8+ TEMRA cells had a purity of 90% or higher. As regards this clonotype: Which antigen it targets is not known. No base qualities exist here, and no much larger clone lies one base off it.

The rearrangement combines TRBV7-9 with TRBJ1-4; the D gene cannot be resolved reliably. Sequenced sample: CD8+ T cells from PBMCs. The TCR was taken from a human donor with multiple sclerosis. The CDR3 region has the sequence CASRGRGGDEKLFF. The nucleotide sequence is TGTGCCAGCAGGGGTCGGGGAGGCGATGAAAAACTGTTTTTT.